These 5 T cell receptor beta chains came from one sample sequenced in a study of TIL therapy for anti-PD-1-resistant metastatic lung cancer. Time point described: pre-treatment sample, taken before nivolumab and TIL therapy. Sequencing used immunoSEQ v3. Clones were sequenced by immunoSEQ multiplex PCR, and TCRdb holds only the in-frame ones, with some missing. The sample carries tens of thousands of clones, around 68% recorded once. This specimen was blood, taken at baseline. The origin of the receptors is a person aged 25 to 79 with non-small cell lung cancer.

J is TRBJ2-1 and V is TRBV30; TRBD1 aligns across 9 bases. CDR3 size: 14 residues. Germline lookup yields CDR1 GTSNPN and CDR2 SVGIG (reference sequence). With 0 bases clipped from V and 6 bases from J, the junction kept 3 bases outside the gene matches. CDR3 region: CAWSVGDRVNEQFF. The CDR3 DNA follows: TGTGCCTGGAGTGTGGGGGACAGGGTCAATGAGCAGTTCTTC.

The rearrangement joins TRBV5-1 to TRBJ2-1; 8 bases fit TRBD1. Losses at the gene ends were 3 bases for V and 4 bases for J; bases not matched to a gene: 12. CDR1 is SGHRS, CDR2 YFSETQ, per germline. The CDR3 contains 17 residues. This chain's CDR3 is CASSSNRGNLLYNEQFF. CDR3 bases: TGCGCCAGCAGCTCCAACAGGGGGAACCTCCTTTACAATGAGCAGTTCTTC.

The chain links TRBV5-1 to TRBJ2-2; 12 bases are a match to TRBD1. CDR3 length equals 16 residues. Germline CDR1 reads SGHRS; CDR2 reads YFSETQ. V gave up 3 bases and J gave up 6 bases; unmatched junction bases: 6. CDR3 region: CASSSTGTGGPGELFF. The DNA for the CDR3 is TGCGCCAGCAGCTCTACCGGGACAGGGGGCCCCGGGGAGCTGTTTTTT.

In nucleotides, the CDR3 is TGTGCCAGCAGCGTCTCTAGGGTGGACTATGGCTACACCTTC. The encoded protein is CASSVSRVDYGYTF. This chain joins TRBV11-2 and TRBJ1-2; no clear D. Trimming shortened V by 5 bases and J by 3 bases, and 13 bases separated the two germline ends. From germline, CDR1 is SGHAT and CDR2 FQNNGV. The CDR3 runs 14 residues.

The chain uses TRBV5-5 and TRBJ2-3; 14 bases line up with TRBD2. Trimming removed 4 bases from V and 4 bases from J; junction bases left unmatched: 5. CDR1 is SGHKS and CDR2 is YYEKEE in the germline V gene (reference sequence). This CDR3 has 16 amino acids. The CDR3 nucleotides are TGTGCCAGCAGCGACGGGGGACTAGCGGGAGCAGATACGCAGTATTTT. Its protein product is CASSDGGLAGADTQYF.